These T cell receptor beta chains were read from a single sample in a study of lymphopenia after photon versus proton radiotherapy. Sequencing was performed with immunoSEQ multiplex PCR; in TCRdb, only in-frame clones are kept and a portion is missing. The repertoire holds over 40,000 clones, with around 90% as singletons. Material: peripheral blood, obtained from a patient treated with photon-based radiotherapy. The receptor source for this set is a woman aged 40 to 55 with cholangiocarcinoma. Each CDR3 is given with its conserved first and last residue. D genes are given only for firm matches. Clone sizes are given selectively: once, few, many, or a class where the clone is expanded.

clone_size j_call d_call cdr3_length v_call cdr3_aa cdr3_nt
NA TRBJ1-2 NA 13 TRBV5-1 CASSLDRDYGYTF TGCGCCAGCAGCTTGGACAGGGACTATGGCTACACCTTC
NA TRBJ1-1 NA 11 TRBV6-5 CASVRGTEAFF TGTGCCAGCGTGAGGGGAACTGAAGCTTTCTTT
NA TRBJ1-1 TRBD1 14 TRBV30 CAWSRQGGGYEAFF TGTGCCTGGAGCCGACAGGGAGGAGGGTATGAAGCTTTCTTT
once TRBJ1-1 NA 14 TRBV27 CASSSTGIGEKTFF TGTGCCAGCAGTTCAACGGGGATTGGGGAGAAAACTTTCTTT
once TRBJ1-2 TRBD1 15 TRBV7-9 CASSFPGQGRVGYTF TGTGCCAGCAGCTTTCCGGGACAGGGGAGGGTTGGCTACACCTTC
NA TRBJ1-5 NA 15 TRBV6-1 CASQARALLNQPQHF TGTGCCAGCCAGGCCAGGGCCTTGCTGAATCAGCCCCAGCATTTT
NA TRBJ1-2 NA 13 TRBV28 CASSSSGNYGYTF TGTGCCAGCAGTTCCTCAGGGAACTATGGCTACACCTTC
NA TRBJ1-1 NA 11 TRBV29-1 CSVDAATEAFF TGCAGCGTTGATGCAGCTACTGAAGCTTTCTTT
NA TRBJ1-4 TRBD1 14 TRBV6-5 CASMGGQEGEKLFF TGTGCCAGCATGGGGGGACAGGAGGGTGAAAAACTGTTTTTT
NA TRBJ2-2 TRBD1 15 TRBV5-1 CASSGQGPNTGELFF TGCGCCAGCAGCGGACAGGGACCAAACACCGGGGAGCTGTTTTTT
NA TRBJ2-5 TRBD2 19 TRBV27 CASSFRSLGLAGAKETQYF TGTGCCAGCAGTTTCAGGTCCCTTGGACTAGCGGGAGCGAAAGAGACCCAGTACTTC
NA TRBJ2-1 NA 15 TRBV19 CASSIARERGYEQFF TGTGCCAGTAGTATAGCCCGGGAGAGGGGGTATGAGCAGTTCTTC
NA TRBJ1-1 TRBD1 13 TRBV7-9 CASSLEGQAEAFF TGTGCCAGCAGCTTAGAGGGACAGGCCGAAGCTTTCTTT
NA TRBJ1-1 NA 14 TRBV30 CAWSLGGSNTEAFF TGTGCCTGGAGTCTCGGGGGTAGTAACACTGAAGCTTTCTTT
NA TRBJ1-1 NA 15 TRBV4-1 CASSQGLDMNTEAFF TGCGCCAGCAGCCAAGGCCTCGACATGAACACTGAAGCTTTCTTT
NA TRBJ1-1 NA 13 TRBV5-4 CASSLDMNTEAFF TGTGCCAGCAGCTTAGATATGAACACTGAAGCTTTCTTT
NA TRBJ1-1 NA 14 TRBV30 CAWSGDLLIKEAFF TGTGCCTGGAGTGGGGACTTACTTATCAAGGAAGCTTTCTTT
NA TRBJ2-5 TRBD2 16 TRBV11-2 CASSFAGSGRRETQYF TGTGCCAGCAGCTTCGCCGGTAGCGGGAGGAGGGAGACCCAGTACTTC
NA TRBJ2-6 TRBD2 19 TRBV4-3 CASSQETVPSGSGANVLTF TGCGCCAGCAGCCAAGAAACGGTCCCTAGCGGGTCTGGGGCCAACGTCCTGACTTTC
once TRBJ1-1 TRBD1 14 TRBV28 CASSFTGALTEAFF TGTGCCAGCAGTTTCACAGGGGCTCTCACTGAAGCTTTCTTT
NA TRBJ2-5 TRBD1 14 TRBV7-2 CASSGQTGLETQYF TGTGCCAGCAGCGGACAGACAGGGTTGGAGACCCAGTACTTC
NA TRBJ1-1 NA 12 TRBV19 CASSILAGEAFF TGTGCCAGTAGTATACTGGCAGGTGAAGCTTTCTTT
once TRBJ2-7 NA 12 TRBV5-1 CASSLGAYEQYF TGCGCCAGCAGCTTGGGCGCCTACGAGCAGTACTTC
NA TRBJ1-6 TRBD1 16 TRBV4-1 CASSHSVTGRPSPLHF TGCGCCAGCAGCCACAGTGTGACAGGGAGACCCTCACCCCTCCACTTT
NA TRBJ2-3 NA 14 TRBV27 CASSPFSPGDTQYF TGTGCCAGCAGTCCCTTTAGCCCGGGGGATACGCAGTATTTT
NA TRBJ1-2 NA 13 TRBV10-3 CAISESQGRGYTF TGTGCCATCAGTGAGTCCCAGGGCCGCGGCTACACCTTC
NA TRBJ2-1 TRBD1 16 TRBV27 CASSSPNRGLNNEQFF TGTGCCAGCAGTTCTCCCAACAGGGGGCTTAACAATGAGCAGTTCTTC
NA TRBJ1-5 NA 14 TRBV30 CAWSIDSSNQPQHF TGTGCCTGGAGTATTGACAGTAGCAATCAGCCCCAGCATTTT
NA TRBJ1-1 NA 14 TRBV9 CASSVLSVNTEAFF TGTGCCAGCAGCGTCTTATCGGTGAACACTGAAGCTTTCTTT
NA TRBJ1-1 NA 12 TRBV28 CASSFTGTEAFF TGTGCCAGCAGTTTCACAGGCACTGAAGCTTTCTTT
NA TRBJ2-1 TRBD2 16 TRBV4-3 CASSQGTSGVYNEQFF TGCGCCAGCAGCCAAGGGACTAGCGGGGTTTACAATGAGCAGTTCTTC
NA TRBJ2-3 NA 15 TRBV5-6 CASSFSGRRTDTQYF TGTGCCAGCAGCTTCTCCGGTAGAAGGACAGATACGCAGTATTTT
NA TRBJ2-1 TRBD2 16 TRBV4-3 CASSQETSGRSNEQFF TGCGCCAGCAGCCAGGAGACTAGCGGGAGAAGCAATGAGCAGTTCTTC
NA TRBJ2-5 NA 11 TRBV5-1 CASQRRETQYF TGCGCCAGCCAGAGGCGAGAGACCCAGTACTTC
NA TRBJ1-2 TRBD1 15 TRBV11-2 CASSSQTGLNYGYTF TGTGCCAGCAGCTCCCAGACAGGGTTGAACTATGGCTACACCTTC
NA TRBJ1-5 NA 15 TRBV9 CASSVEGGYSQPQHF TGTGCCAGCAGCGTAGAAGGAGGGTATAGTCAGCCCCAGCATTTT
NA TRBJ1-5 NA 13 TRBV5-1 CASSEAGNQPQHF TGCGCCAGCAGCGAGGCAGGAAATCAGCCCCAGCATTTT
NA TRBJ1-1 NA 11 TRBV11-2 CASSLGGEAFF TGTGCCAGCAGCTTGGGGGGAGAGGCTTTCTTT
NA TRBJ2-3 NA 16 TRBV7-2 CASSLVAVSGTDTQYF TGTGCCAGCAGCTTAGTTGCGGTCAGTGGCACAGATACGCAGTATTTT
NA TRBJ1-4 NA 15 TRBV11-2 CASSLVEASNEKLFF TGTGCCAGCAGCTTAGTGGAGGCTTCTAATGAAAAACTGTTTTTT
NA TRBJ1-1 NA 13 TRBV6-1 CASMAKRGTEAFF TGTGCCAGCATGGCGAAAAGGGGCACTGAAGCTTTCTTT
NA TRBJ2-7 TRBD1 15 TRBV4-1 CASSQRRTGGYEQYF TGCGCCAGCAGCCAACGTAGGACAGGGGGCTACGAGCAGTACTTC
NA TRBJ1-5 NA 16 TRBV5-1 CASSLEGDTSNQPQHF TGCGCCAGCAGCTTGGAAGGTGACACGAGCAATCAGCCCCAGCATTTT
NA TRBJ2-7 TRBD1 15 TRBV6-5 CASSYGQGSSYEQYF TGTGCCAGCAGTTACGGACAGGGTAGCTCCTACGAGCAGTACTTC
NA TRBJ2-2 NA 18 TRBV11-2 CASSLREAGLAGTGELFF TGTGCCAGCAGCTTAAGGGAGGCGGGCCTAGCAGGGACCGGGGAGCTGTTTTTT
NA TRBJ2-7 NA 13 TRBV7-3 CASSPGTDHEQYF TGTGCCAGCAGCCCAGGGACGGATCACGAGCAGTACTTC
NA TRBJ2-2 TRBD1 18 TRBV6-1 CASSENQWDRGNTGELFF TGTGCCAGCAGTGAAAATCAATGGGACAGGGGTAACACCGGGGAGCTGTTTTTT
once TRBJ1-1 NA 16 TRBV4-2 CASSQDGQGGNTEAFF TGTGCCAGCAGCCAAGATGGGCAGGGTGGGAACACTGAAGCTTTCTTT
NA TRBJ2-1 NA 16 TRBV4-3 CASSQGVRAYYNEQFF TGCGCCAGCAGCCAAGGGGTTAGGGCGTACTACAATGAGCAGTTCTTC
NA TRBJ2-3 NA 14 TRBV18 CASSPAGNTDTQYF TGTGCCAGCTCACCGGCGGGGAACACAGATACGCAGTATTTT
NA TRBJ2-1 NA 15 TRBV7-9 CASWGGLSSYNEQFF TGTGCCAGCTGGGGCGGGCTCAGCTCCTACAATGAGCAGTTCTTC
NA TRBJ1-4 NA 16 TRBV6-6 CASSYRTDRTGEKLFF TGTGCCAGCAGTTACCGGACAGATCGAACGGGGGAAAAACTGTTTTTT
NA TRBJ2-5 TRBD2 17 TRBV7-3 CASSSTGTSGIQETQYF TGTGCCAGCAGCTCGACCGGGACTAGCGGGATCCAAGAGACCCAGTACTTC
NA TRBJ1-2 NA 14 TRBV10-3 CAISPGGGRFGYTF TGTGCCATCAGCCCCGGGGGGGGGCGCTTTGGCTACACCTTC